Each of the 12 T cell receptor beta chains below was sequenced from the same sample in a study of blood T cells in healthy people across ages. Sample-barcoded 5' priming and a J-beta primer mix drove a second PCR of 7 to 11 cycles. Each CDR3 protein is one row after TCRdb ran MiXCR on the 5' RACE reads. This repertoire shows about 680,000 distinct CDR3 sequences, 49% found once; its top ten account for under 35%. Material: blood. These receptors were obtained from a woman aged 60-75 years in good health.

The chain employs TRBV2 and TRBJ2-2; TRBD1 agrees at 7 bases. V dropped 5 bases and J dropped 5; count of bases not matched to a gene: 5. Germline CDR1 and CDR2: SNHLY and FYNNEI. This CDR3 has 14 amino acids. The CDR3 reads CASSIYRGTGELFF. Written as DNA, the CDR3 is TGTGCCAGCAGTATTTACAGGGGAACCGGGGAGCTGTTTTTT. Complete variable domain (other parts from reference TRBV2 and TRBJ2-2): EPEVTQTPSHQVTQMGQEVILRCVPISNHLYFYWYRQILGQKVEFLVSFYNNEISEKSEIFDDQFSVERPDGSNFTLKIRSTKLEDSAMYFCASSIYRGTGELFFGEGSRLTVL.

This rearrangement joins TRBV29-1 to TRBJ2-1; possibly TRBD2 for D (6 bases). V dropped 2 bases and J dropped 6 bases, with 20 bases sitting between them. Germline loops: CDR1 SQVTM, CDR2 ANQGSEA. CDR3 length equals 16 residues. The CDR3 sequence is CSVETPWRGGSNEQFF. In DNA form, the CDR3 reads TGCAGCGTTGAAACTCCGTGGCGGGGCGGAAGCAATGAGCAGTTCTTC.

This chain connects TRBV6-2 or TRBV6-3 to TRBJ2-3; TRBD2 aligns across 11 bases. Trimming removed 5 bases from V and 1 base from J; junction bases left unmatched: 8. The CDR3 loop spans 17 amino acids. Germline V gene lookup returns CDR1 MNHEY and CDR2 SVGEGT. The CDR3 reads CASSGTSGGGGTDTQYF. The CDR3 DNA reads TGTGCCAGCAGTGGGACTAGCGGAGGGGGGGGCACAGATACGCAGTATTTT.

The J gene is TRBJ2-5, the V gene TRBV3-1; no reliable D call. There are 11 residues in the CDR3. Trimming left V 2 bases short and J 12 bases short, with 10 bases between. Germline assignment: CDR1 LGHDT and CDR2 YNNKEL (reference sequence). The CDR3 spells CASSQLPREYF. The CDR3 DNA follows: TGTGCCAGCAGCCAACTTCCTAGGGAGTACTTC.

V is TRBV11-2 and J is TRBJ2-7, with D unresolved. The ends were cut back, 1 base at V and 6 bases at J, with 19 bases in the middle. This CDR3 spans 16 amino acids. Germline CDR1 SGHAT, CDR2 FQNNGV. The CDR3 spells CASSLATWGYLCEQYF. CDR3 bases: TGTGCCAGCAGCTTAGCGACCTGGGGATATCTCTGCGAGCAGTACTTC.

This clonotype came up a few times. The chain links TRBV20-1 to TRBJ2-4, with 14 bases aligning to TRBD2. The ends lost 0 bases at V and 7 bases at J; junction bases unmatched: 5. This CDR3 has 16 amino acids. Germline V gives CDR1 DFQATT, CDR2 SNEGSKA (reference sequence). The CDR3 DNA is TGCAGTGCTAGAGAGGGACTAGCGGGAGTACCCAACATTCAGTACTTC. It encodes CSAREGLAGVPNIQYF.

The rearrangement joins TRBV20-1 to TRBJ2-1, with TRBD1 identical over 8 bases. V shed 0 bases and J 3 bases; nucleotides not matched to a gene: 13. The CDR3 has 18 amino acids. Germline V gene lookup returns CDR1 DFQATT and CDR2 SNEGSKA (reference sequence). The CDR3 here is CSARDTPTGDRFYNEQFF. CDR3 nucleotides: TGCAGTGCTAGAGATACCCCCACCGGGGACAGGTTCTACAATGAGCAGTTCTTC.

A few counts support this clonotype. This chain connects TRBV20-1 to TRBJ2-7; 8 bases match TRBD1. The trim removed 6 bases at V and 2 bases at J, leaving 6 bases unmatched. This CDR3 spans 13 amino acids. Germline V gives CDR1 DFQATT, CDR2 SNEGSKA (reference sequence). The CDR3 protein is CSAPTGAPYEQYF. The DNA for the CDR3 is TGCAGTGCCCCGACAGGGGCCCCCTACGAGCAGTACTTC.

In this sample, this clonotype turned up a few times. The chain links TRBV5-1 to TRBJ2-7; D not certain. This CDR3 spans 16 amino acids. Trimming stripped 1 base from V and 0 bases from J, with 14 bases between. From germline, CDR1 is SGHRS and CDR2 YFSETQ. Here the CDR3 reads CASSLRVDARSYEQYF. DNA for the CDR3: TGCGCCAGCAGCTTGAGGGTCGACGCGCGCTCCTACGAGCAGTACTTC.

The chain carries TRBV9 and TRBJ2-2; 8 nucleotides match TRBD2. Germline V lookup: CDR1 SGDLS, CDR2 YYNGEE. The CDR3 totals 16 residues. Losses at the gene ends were 0 bases for V and 5 bases for J; bases not matched to a gene: 6. CDR3: CASSVATSGRTGELFF. CDR3 sequence (DNA): TGTGCCAGCAGCGTAGCAACTAGCGGCAGAACCGGGGAGCTGTTTTTT.

The V gene is TRBV20-1, the J gene TRBJ2-7; the D gene is possibly TRBD1 (6 bases). The CDR3 loop spans 13 amino acids. V lost 3 bases and J lost 4, with 13 bases in between. Germline V gene lookup returns CDR1 DFQATT and CDR2 SNEGSKA (reference sequence). For the CDR3, the DNA is TGCAGTGCTAGTCCAAACAGGGTTTACGAGCAGTACTTC. This codes for CSASPNRVYEQYF.

The chain couples TRBV7-2 to TRBJ2-3; TRBD2 agrees at 9 bases. Germline-derived CDR1 and CDR2 are SGHTA and FQGNSA. The trim removed 6 bases at V and 5 bases at J, leaving 12 bases unmatched. This CDR3 contains 16 residues. CDR3 bases: TGTGCCAGCAGTCAGAGGCGCGCGGGAGGGGTAGATACGCAGTATTTT. Translation: CASSQRRAGGVDTQYF.